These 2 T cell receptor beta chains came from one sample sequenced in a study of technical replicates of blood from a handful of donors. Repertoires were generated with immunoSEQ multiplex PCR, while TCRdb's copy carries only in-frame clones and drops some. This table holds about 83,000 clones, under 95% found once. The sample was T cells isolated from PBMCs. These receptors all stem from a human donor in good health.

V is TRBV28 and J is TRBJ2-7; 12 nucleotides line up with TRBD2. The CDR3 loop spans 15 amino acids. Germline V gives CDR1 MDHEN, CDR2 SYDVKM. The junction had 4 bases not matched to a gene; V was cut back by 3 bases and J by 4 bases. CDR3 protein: CASSFGLAGSYEQYF. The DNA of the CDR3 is TGTGCCAGCAGTTTTGGACTAGCGGGATCGTACGAGCAGTACTTC.

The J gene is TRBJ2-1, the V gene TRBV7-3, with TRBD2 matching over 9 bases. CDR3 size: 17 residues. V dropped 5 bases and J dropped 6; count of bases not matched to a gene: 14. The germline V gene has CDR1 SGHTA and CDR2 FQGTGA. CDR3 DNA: TGTGCCAGCAGCATTTTGGCGGGCGGGGGGGCTTTCAATGAGCAGTTCTTC. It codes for CASSILAGGGAFNEQFF.